This T cell receptor beta chain was captured in a study of shared clonotypes between healthy human individuals. The germline V gene encodes CDR1 MGHRA and CDR2 YSYEKL. The V and J ends lost 4 bases and 8 bases, in that order; junction bases with no gene match: 13. This CDR3 region has 17 residues. The run depth of the assay was deep. Assay: immunoSEQ multiplex PCR; the TCRdb copy retains only in-frame clones and omits some. The table includes about half a million clones, around 73% detected once. This clone was observed a handful of times. The gene calls are TRBV4-1 and TRBJ2-1; 11 nucleotides match TRBD2. The sequencing input was PBMCs. This sequence originates from a woman aged 40-49 years in good health. Some clones in this sample may be carry-over from other donors' samples. The CDR3 sequence is CASSRALSGRAQDEQFF. The CDR3 region has the DNA TGCGCCAGCAGCCGCGCCCTTAGCGGGAGGGCCCAGGATGAGCAGTTCTTC.